The rows below give T cell receptor beta chains drawn from one sample of a study of Ad26.COV2.S vaccination and SARS-CoV-2 variants. Only in-frame clones appear in the TCRdb table, and some are missing; sequencing was by immunoSEQ multiplex PCR. Here the sample spans roughly 380,000 clones, 70% to 90% being singletons. Sequences were derived from peripheral blood, sampled in a trial of Ad26.COV2.S vaccine versus placebo. The source of these receptors is a person aged 18-65 years who received the Ad26.COV2.S COVID-19 vaccine or a placebo. Each CDR3 is given with its conserved first and last residue. The order of the fields is D gene, V gene, J gene, clone size, CDR3 protein, CDR3 DNA. The D gene is left open where the match is weak. The size field is filled for only some rows; it gives once, few, many or a size class.

>TRBD1|TRBV3-1/TRBV3-2|TRBJ1-2|-
CASSQDRGTGTNYGYTF
TGTGCCAGCAGCCAAGATCGGGGGACAGGGACTAACTATGGCTACACCTTC
>-|TRBV5-1|TRBJ1-6|-
CASSQFPGRGNSPLHF
TGCGCCAGCAGCCAATTCCCGGGACGGGGTAATTCACCCCTCCACTTT
>TRBD1|TRBV7-9|TRBJ1-5|once
CASSPDRVSNQPQHF
TGTGCCAGCAGCCCCGACAGGGTTAGCAATCAGCCCCAGCATTTT
>-|TRBV5-1|TRBJ1-2|-
CASSWDTPPDGYTF
TGCGCCAGCAGCTGGGACACCCCCCCGGATGGCTACACCTTC
>TRBD2|TRBV6-5|TRBJ2-5|-
CASIPGLAGWETQYF
TGTGCCAGCATTCCGGGACTAGCGGGGTGGGAGACCCAGTACTTC
>TRBD1|TRBV5-5|TRBJ2-5|once
CASSAGQGDRETQYF
TGTGCCAGCAGCGCGGGACAGGGGGACCGAGAGACCCAGTACTTC
>-|TRBV6-6|TRBJ1-3|-
CATQGGRGTIYF
TGTGCTACCCAAGGGGGGAGAGGCACCATATATTTT
>-|TRBV2|TRBJ1-6|few
CASRILVNSPLHF
TGTGCCAGCAGAATTTTAGTTAATTCACCCCTCCACTTT
>-|TRBV28|TRBJ1-5|-
CASSGHQPQHF
TGTGCCAGCAGTGGGCATCAGCCCCAGCATTTT
>-|TRBV7-8|TRBJ1-6|-
CASSLGWGSNNSPLHF
TGTGCCAGCAGCTTAGGTTGGGGGAGCAATAATTCACCCCTCCACTTT
>TRBD1|TRBV19|TRBJ2-2|-
CASRLGQTNTGELFF
TGTGCCAGTAGACTGGGACAGACGAACACCGGGGAGCTGTTTTTT
>TRBD2|TRBV4-3|TRBJ2-1|-
CASSQDPWGGGAGEQFF
TGCGCCAGCAGCCAAGACCCATGGGGCGGGGGGGCCGGAGAGCAGTTCTTC
>TRBD1|TRBV10-3|TRBJ2-2|-
CAISYRGQGRGSGELFF
TGTGCCATCAGTTACCGGGGACAGGGTCGGGGTTCCGGGGAGCTGTTTTTT
>-|TRBV19|TRBJ2-2|-
CASWPDPDGVGELFF
TGTGCCAGTTGGCCGGATCCCGACGGTGTCGGGGAGCTGTTTTTT
>-|TRBV7-9|TRBJ2-6|-
CASSLVGSGANVLTF
TGTGCCAGCAGCTTAGTTGGCTCTGGGGCCAACGTCCTGACTTTC
>-|TRBV5-5|TRBJ2-7|-
CASSLTGTSAYEQYF
TGTGCCAGCAGCCTTACCGGGACCTCTGCCTACGAGCAGTACTTC
>TRBD2|TRBV2|TRBJ2-3|-
CASSEVGEAGGLDTQYF
TGTGCCAGCAGTGAAGTTGGGGAAGCGGGGGGGCTGGATACGCAGTATTTT
>-|TRBV3-1/TRBV3-2|TRBJ2-5|-
CASSRWGGAGETQYF
TGTGCCAGCAGCCGATGGGGGGGGGCCGGAGAGACCCAGTACTTC
>-|TRBV6-5|TRBJ1-5|-
CASSEGGSNQPQHF
TGTGCCAGCAGCGAGGGGGGGAGCAATCAGCCCCAGCATTTT
>-|TRBV30|TRBJ2-5|-
CAWSLGYQETQYF
TGTGCCTGGAGCTTGGGGTACCAAGAGACCCAGTACTTC
>TRBD2|TRBV18|TRBJ2-7|-
CASSRTGGYEQYF
TGTGCCAGCTCACGGACCGGGGGGTACGAGCAGTACTTC
>-|TRBV6-6|TRBJ2-7|-
CASRPEGGFSYEQYF
TGTGCCAGCAGACCTGAGGGGGGTTTCTCCTACGAGCAGTACTTC
>TRBD1|TRBV14|TRBJ1-2|-
CASSQQPGQGVYGYTF
TGTGCCAGCAGCCAACAACCGGGACAGGGGGTTTATGGCTACACCTTC
>TRBD1|TRBV4-1|TRBJ1-1|few
CASSHSPGTGNTEAFF
TGCGCCAGCAGCCATAGTCCCGGGACAGGGAACACTGAAGCTTTCTTT
>-|TRBV3-1/TRBV3-2|TRBJ1-2|-
CASSPRSFYGYTF
TGTGCCAGCAGCCCGCGCAGTTTTTATGGCTACACCTTC
>-|TRBV6-2/TRBV6-3|TRBJ2-1|-
CASSSSRNEQFF
TGTGCCAGCAGTTCATCTCGTAATGAGCAGTTCTTC
>-|TRBV9|TRBJ1-3|-
CASSFLGTDSGNTIYF
TGTGCCAGCAGCTTCCTCGGGACCGACTCTGGAAACACCATATATTTT
>-|TRBV5-6|TRBJ1-1|-
CASSLGLRHSEAFF
TGTGCCAGCAGCTTGGGATTGCGGCATTCTGAAGCTTTCTTT
>-|TRBV30|TRBJ2-6|once
CASTDRPANSGANVLTF
TGTGCCTCAACCGACCGACCTGCCAATTCTGGGGCCAACGTCCTGACTTTC
>TRBD1|TRBV28|TRBJ2-3|once
CASSLSGTGSLARFADTQYF
TGTGCCAGCAGTTTGTCTGGGACAGGGTCTCTAGCGAGATTTGCAGATACGCAGTATTTT
>-|TRBV19|TRBJ1-1|-
CASSIGAYEAFF
TGTGCCAGTAGTATCGGGGCGTATGAAGCTTTCTTT
>TRBD1|TRBV5-6|TRBJ2-6|once
CASSPGTGGSGANVLTF
TGTGCCAGCAGCCCCGGGACAGGGGGCTCTGGGGCCAACGTCCTGACTTTC
>-|TRBV5-8|TRBJ1-2|-
CASSFRGYGYTF
TGTGCCAGCAGCTTTCGAGGTTATGGCTACACCTTC
>TRBD1|TRBV5-1|TRBJ1-1|-
CASSRTGLGLAEAFF
TGCGCCAGCTCCCGGACAGGACTGGGCCTGGCTGAAGCTTTCTTT
>-|TRBV28|TRBJ2-7|-
CASSKWGQRSYEQYF
TGTGCCAGCAGTAAATGGGGCCAACGGTCCTACGAGCAGTACTTC
>-|TRBV6-2/TRBV6-3|TRBJ1-2|-
CASGQGIGYGYTF
TGTGCCAGCGGCCAGGGGATTGGGTATGGCTACACCTTC
>-|TRBV7-9|TRBJ1-1|-
CASSPDRMNTEAFF
TGTGCCAGCAGCCCCGACAGGATGAACACTGAAGCTTTCTTT
>-|TRBV19|TRBJ2-3|once
CASSTDRGATDTQYF
TGTGCCAGTAGTACGGACCGAGGGGCGACAGATACGCAGTATTTT
>TRBD1|TRBV7-9|TRBJ2-6|-
CASSRPHRDRGSGANVLTF
TGTGCCAGCAGCCGACCTCACCGGGACAGGGGCTCTGGGGCCAACGTCCTGACTTTC
>TRBD1|TRBV28|TRBJ1-6|-
CASSLTGGRSPLHF
TGTGCCAGCAGTTTAACAGGGGGACGGTCACCCCTCCACTTT
>-|TRBV7-2|TRBJ1-5|-
CASSLAGWSGPKQPQHF
TGTGCCAGCAGCTTAGCTGGGTGGTCGGGGCCAAAGCAGCCCCAGCATTTT